The clone carrying this T cell receptor beta chain showed up just a few times. Its antigen is still unknown. PCR used 60 Vbeta primers and 13 Jbeta primers. Some clones are missing from TCRdb's copy, which holds only in-frame ones; the method was immunoSEQ multiplex PCR. The data contain some 150,000 clones, 60% to 80% of them singletons. The CDR3 spans 15 residues. V was trimmed by 5 bases and J by 5 bases, leaving 19 bases between them. Germline V CDR1 and CDR2: SEHNR, FQNEAQ (reference sequence). The data are from a study of cytomegalovirus exposure and HLA in healthy donors. Overall study results and limits: The authors later linked a missense DCLRE1C variant to TCR beta V- and J-gene trimming. The classifier reportedly diagnosed cytomegalovirus status with high sensitivity and specificity.

The origin of this receptor is a male donor in good health and CMV-seronegative. V and J are TRBV7-9 and TRBJ2-7; D possibly corresponds to TRBD2 (5 bases). The sequencing input was PBMCs. The CDR3 loop is CASSLEAGSNHEQYF. Written as DNA, the CDR3 is TGTGCCAGCAGCCTGGAGGCCGGGTCAAACCACGAGCAGTACTTC.